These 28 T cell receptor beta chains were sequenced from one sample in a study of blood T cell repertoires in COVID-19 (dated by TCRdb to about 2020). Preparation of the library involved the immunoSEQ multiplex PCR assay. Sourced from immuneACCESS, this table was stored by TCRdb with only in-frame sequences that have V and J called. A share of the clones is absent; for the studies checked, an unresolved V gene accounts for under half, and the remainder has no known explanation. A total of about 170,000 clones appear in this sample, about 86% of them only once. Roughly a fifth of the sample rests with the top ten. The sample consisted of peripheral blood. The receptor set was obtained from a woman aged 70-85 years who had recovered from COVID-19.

The CDR3 is CAWSVPRQVSYEQYF. The CDR3 DNA sequence: TGTGCCTGGAGTGTACCGAGACAGGTGTCCTACGAGCAGTACTTC. This chain connects TRBV30 to TRBJ2-7; D possibly corresponds to TRBD1 (6 bases). V gave up 0 bases and J gave up 1 base, with 13 bases separating them. The CDR3 length is 15 residues. In germline, CDR1 is GTSNPN, CDR2 SVGIG (reference sequence).

CDR3 DNA: TGTGCCAGCAGCCCGACGAGGGGGGGTGGTGAAAAACTGTTTTTT. Translation: CASSPTRGGGEKLFF. This chain joins TRBV28 and TRBJ1-4; the D gene is possibly TRBD1 (6 bases). The CDR3 runs 15 residues. V was trimmed by 6 bases and J by 7 bases, leaving 18 bases between them. Germline V CDR1 and CDR2: MDHEN, SYDVKM.

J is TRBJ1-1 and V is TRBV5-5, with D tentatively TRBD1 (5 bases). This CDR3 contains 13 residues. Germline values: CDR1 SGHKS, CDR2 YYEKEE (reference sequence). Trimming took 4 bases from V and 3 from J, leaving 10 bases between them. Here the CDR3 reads CASSQGPDTEAFF. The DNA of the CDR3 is TGTGCCAGCAGCCAGGGTCCTGACACTGAAGCTTTCTTT.

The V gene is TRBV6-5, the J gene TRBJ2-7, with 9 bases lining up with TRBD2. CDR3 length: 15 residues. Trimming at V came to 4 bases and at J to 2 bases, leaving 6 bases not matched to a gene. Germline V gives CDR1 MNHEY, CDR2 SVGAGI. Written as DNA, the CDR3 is TGTGCCAGCAGTTGGGGTAGCGGGAGTCCCTACGAGCAGTACTTC. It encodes CASSWGSGSPYEQYF.

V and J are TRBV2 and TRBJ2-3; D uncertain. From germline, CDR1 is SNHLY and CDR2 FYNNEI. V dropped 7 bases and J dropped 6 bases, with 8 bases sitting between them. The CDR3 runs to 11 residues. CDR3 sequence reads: CASTTVDTQYF. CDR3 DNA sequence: TGTGCCAGCACGACTGTGGATACGCAGTATTTT.

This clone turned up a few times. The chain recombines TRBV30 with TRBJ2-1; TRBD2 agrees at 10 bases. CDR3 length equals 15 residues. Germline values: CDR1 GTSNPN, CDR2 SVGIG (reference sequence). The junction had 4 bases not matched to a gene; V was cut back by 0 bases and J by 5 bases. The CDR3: CAWSVGTSEHNEQFF. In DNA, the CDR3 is TGTGCCTGGAGTGTGGGGACTAGCGAACACAATGAGCAGTTCTTC.

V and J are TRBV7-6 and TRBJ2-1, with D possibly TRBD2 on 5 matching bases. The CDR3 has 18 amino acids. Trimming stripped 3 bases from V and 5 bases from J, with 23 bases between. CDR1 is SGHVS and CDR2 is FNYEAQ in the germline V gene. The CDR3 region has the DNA TGTGCCAGCAGCTTTTTAACGGACGGGGAGTGGGTAAACAATGAGCAGTTCTTC. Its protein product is CASSFLTDGEWVNNEQFF.

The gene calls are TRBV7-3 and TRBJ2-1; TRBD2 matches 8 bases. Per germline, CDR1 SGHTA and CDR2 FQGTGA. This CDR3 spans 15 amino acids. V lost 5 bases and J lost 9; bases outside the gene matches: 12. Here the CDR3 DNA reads TGTGCCAGCAGCCCCCGGGCCGGGAGGGGGAGTGAGCAGTTCTTC. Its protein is CASSPRAGRGSEQFF.

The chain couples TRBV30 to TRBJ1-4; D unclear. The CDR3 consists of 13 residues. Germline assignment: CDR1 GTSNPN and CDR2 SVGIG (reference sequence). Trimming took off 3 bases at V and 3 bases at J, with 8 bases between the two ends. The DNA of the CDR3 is TGTGCCTGGAGAGCGGGCCCTAATGAAAAACTGTTTTTT. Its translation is CAWRAGPNEKLFF. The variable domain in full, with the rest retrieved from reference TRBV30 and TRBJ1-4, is SQTIHQWPATLVQPVGSPLSLECTVEGTSNPNLYWYRQAAGRGLQLLFYSVGIGQISSEVPQNLSASRPQDRQFILSSKKLLLSDSGFYLCAWRAGPNEKLFFGSGTQLSVL.

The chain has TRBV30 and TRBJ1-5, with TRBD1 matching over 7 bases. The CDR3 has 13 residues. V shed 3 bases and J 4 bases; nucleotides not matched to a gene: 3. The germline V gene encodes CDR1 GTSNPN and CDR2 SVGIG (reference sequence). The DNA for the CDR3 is TGTGCCTGGAGGGGACAGAGTAATCAGCCCCAGCATTTT. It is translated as CAWRGQSNQPQHF.

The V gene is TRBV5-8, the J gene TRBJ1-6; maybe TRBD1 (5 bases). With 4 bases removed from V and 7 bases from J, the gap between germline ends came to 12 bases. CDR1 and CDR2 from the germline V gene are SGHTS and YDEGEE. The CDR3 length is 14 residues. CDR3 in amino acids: CASSRAGGNSPLHF. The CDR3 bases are TGTGCCAGCAGCCGTGCCGGGGGAAATTCACCCCTCCACTTT.

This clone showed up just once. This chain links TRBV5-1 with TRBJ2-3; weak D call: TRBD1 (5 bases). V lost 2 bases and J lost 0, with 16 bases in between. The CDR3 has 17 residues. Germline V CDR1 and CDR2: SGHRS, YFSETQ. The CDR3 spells CASSLDNRRSSTDTQYF. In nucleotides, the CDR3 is TGCGCCAGCAGCTTAGATAACAGGAGAAGTAGCACAGATACGCAGTATTTT.

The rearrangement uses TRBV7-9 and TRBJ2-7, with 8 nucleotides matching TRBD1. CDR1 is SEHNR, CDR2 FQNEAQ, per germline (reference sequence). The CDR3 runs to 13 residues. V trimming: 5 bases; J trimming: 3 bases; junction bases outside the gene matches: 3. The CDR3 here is CASSKDRVYEQYF. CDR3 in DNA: TGTGCCAGCAGCAAGGACAGGGTCTACGAGCAGTACTTC.

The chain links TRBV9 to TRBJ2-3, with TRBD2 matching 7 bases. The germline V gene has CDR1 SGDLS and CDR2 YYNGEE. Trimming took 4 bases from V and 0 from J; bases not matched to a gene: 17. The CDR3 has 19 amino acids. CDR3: CASSPPPLLADRSTDTQYF. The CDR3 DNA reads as TGTGCCAGCAGCCCCCCTCCCCTTCTAGCGGACCGGAGCACAGATACGCAGTATTTT.

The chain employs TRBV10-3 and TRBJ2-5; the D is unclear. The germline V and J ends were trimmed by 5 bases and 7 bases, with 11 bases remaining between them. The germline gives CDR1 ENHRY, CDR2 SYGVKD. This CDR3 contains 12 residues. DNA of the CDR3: TGTGCCATCAGTTCCGACTCGGGGACCCAGTACTTC. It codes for CAISSDSGTQYF.

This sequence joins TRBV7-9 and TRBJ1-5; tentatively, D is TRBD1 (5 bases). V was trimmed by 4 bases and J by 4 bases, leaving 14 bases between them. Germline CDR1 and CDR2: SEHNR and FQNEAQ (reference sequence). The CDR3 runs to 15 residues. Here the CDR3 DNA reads TGTGCCAGCAGCTATCTGACAGCGGGAAATCAGCCCCAGCATTTT. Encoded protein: CASSYLTAGNQPQHF. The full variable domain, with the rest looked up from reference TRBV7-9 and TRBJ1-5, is DTGVSQNPRHKITKRGQNVTFRCDPISEHNRLYWYRQTLGQGPEFLTYFQNEAQLEKSRLLSDRFSAERPKGSFSTLEIQRTEQGDSAMYLCASSYLTAGNQPQHFGDGTRLSIL.

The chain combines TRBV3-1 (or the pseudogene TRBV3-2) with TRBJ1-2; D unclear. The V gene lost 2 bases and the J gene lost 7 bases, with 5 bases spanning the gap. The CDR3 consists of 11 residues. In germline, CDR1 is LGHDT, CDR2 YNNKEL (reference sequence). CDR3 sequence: CASSQSGGYTF. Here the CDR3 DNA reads TGTGCCAGCAGCCAATCGGGTGGCTACACCTTC.

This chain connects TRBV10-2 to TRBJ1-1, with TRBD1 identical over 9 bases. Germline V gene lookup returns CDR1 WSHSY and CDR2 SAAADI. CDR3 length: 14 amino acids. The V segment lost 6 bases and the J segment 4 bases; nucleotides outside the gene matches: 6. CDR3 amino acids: CASRETGGFTEAFF. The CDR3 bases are TGCGCCAGCAGGGAGACAGGGGGGTTCACTGAAGCTTTCTTT.

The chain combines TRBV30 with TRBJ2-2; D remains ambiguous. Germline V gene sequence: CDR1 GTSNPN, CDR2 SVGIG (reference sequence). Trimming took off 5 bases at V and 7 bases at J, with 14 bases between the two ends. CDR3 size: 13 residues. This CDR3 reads CAWDKTQSGELFF. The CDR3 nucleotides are TGTGCCTGGGACAAAACCCAAAGCGGGGAGCTGTTTTTT. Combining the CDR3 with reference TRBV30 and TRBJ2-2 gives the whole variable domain SQTIHQWPATLVQPVGSPLSLECTVEGTSNPNLYWYRQAAGRGLQLLFYSVGIGQISSEVPQNLSASRPQDRQFILSSKKLLLSDSGFYLCAWDKTQSGELFFGEGSRLTVL.

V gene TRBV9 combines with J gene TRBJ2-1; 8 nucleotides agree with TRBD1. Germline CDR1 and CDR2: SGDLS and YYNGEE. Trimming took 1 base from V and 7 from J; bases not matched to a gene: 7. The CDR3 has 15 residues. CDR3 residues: CASSVTQGAWNEQFF. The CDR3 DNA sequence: TGTGCCAGCAGCGTAACCCAGGGGGCGTGGAATGAGCAGTTCTTC.

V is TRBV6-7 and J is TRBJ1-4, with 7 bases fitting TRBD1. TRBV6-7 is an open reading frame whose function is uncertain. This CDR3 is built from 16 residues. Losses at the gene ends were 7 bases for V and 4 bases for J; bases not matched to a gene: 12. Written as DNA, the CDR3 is TGTGCCAGCATGGTCCCCCGACAGGGACGTAATGAAAAACTGTTTTTT. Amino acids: CASMVPRQGRNEKLFF.

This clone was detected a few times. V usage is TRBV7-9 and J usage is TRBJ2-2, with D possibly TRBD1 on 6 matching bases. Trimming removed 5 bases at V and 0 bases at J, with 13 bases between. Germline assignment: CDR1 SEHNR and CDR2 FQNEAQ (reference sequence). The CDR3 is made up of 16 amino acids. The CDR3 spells CASSPSPGANTGELFF. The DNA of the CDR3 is TGTGCCAGCAGCCCTTCCCCAGGGGCGAACACCGGGGAGCTGTTTTTT.

CDR3 sequence: CASSLAAGLPSYEQYF. The CDR3 DNA sequence: TGTGCCAGCAGCTTAGCGGCGGGACTCCCCAGTTACGAGCAGTACTTC. The chain carries TRBV7-2 and TRBJ2-7, with a weak D call TRBD2 (6 bases). CDR3 length: 16 amino acids. V lost 0 bases to trimming and J lost 4 bases, with 16 bases between them. Germline V gene lookup returns CDR1 SGHTA and CDR2 FQGNSA. Complete variable domain (other parts from reference TRBV7-2 and TRBJ2-7): GAGVSQSPSNKVTEKGKDVELRCDPISGHTALYWYRQSLGQGLEFLIYFQGNSAPDKSGLPSDRFSAERTGGSVSTLTIQRTQQEDSAVYLCASSLAAGLPSYEQYFGPGTRLTVT.

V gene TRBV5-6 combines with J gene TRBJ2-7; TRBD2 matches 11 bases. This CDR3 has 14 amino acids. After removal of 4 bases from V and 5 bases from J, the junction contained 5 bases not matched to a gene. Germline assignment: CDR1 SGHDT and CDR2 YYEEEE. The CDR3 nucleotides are TGTGCCAGCAGCGTGGGACTAGCGGTGAACGAGCAGTACTTC. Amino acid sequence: CASSVGLAVNEQYF.

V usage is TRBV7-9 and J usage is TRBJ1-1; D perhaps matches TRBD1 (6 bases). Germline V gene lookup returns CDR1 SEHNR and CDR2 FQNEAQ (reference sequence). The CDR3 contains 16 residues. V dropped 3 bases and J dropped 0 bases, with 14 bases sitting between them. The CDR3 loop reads CASSFPSGTLNTEAFF. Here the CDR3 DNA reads TGTGCCAGCAGCTTCCCGTCGGGGACACTGAACACTGAAGCTTTCTTT.

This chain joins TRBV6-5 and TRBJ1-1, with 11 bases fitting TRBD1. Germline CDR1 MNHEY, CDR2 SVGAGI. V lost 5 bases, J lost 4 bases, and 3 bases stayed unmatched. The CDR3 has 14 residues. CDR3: CASSTGTGGTEAFF. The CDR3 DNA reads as TGTGCCAGCAGTACCGGGACAGGGGGCACTGAAGCTTTCTTT.

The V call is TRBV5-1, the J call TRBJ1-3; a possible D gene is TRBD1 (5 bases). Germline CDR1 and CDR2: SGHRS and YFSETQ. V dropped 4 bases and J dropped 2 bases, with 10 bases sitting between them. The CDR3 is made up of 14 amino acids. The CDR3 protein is CASSPDRTGNTIYF. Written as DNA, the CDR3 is TGCGCCAGCAGCCCCGACAGAACTGGAAACACCATATATTTT.

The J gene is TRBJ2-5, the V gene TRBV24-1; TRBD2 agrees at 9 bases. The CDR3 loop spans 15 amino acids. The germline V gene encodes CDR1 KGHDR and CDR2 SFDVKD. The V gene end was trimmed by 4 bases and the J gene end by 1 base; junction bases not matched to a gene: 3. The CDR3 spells CATSDPTSGQETQYF. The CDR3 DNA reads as TGTGCCACCAGTGACCCGACTAGCGGCCAAGAGACCCAGTACTTC.